The 23 T cell receptor beta chains presented below share a single source sample, sequenced in a study of a mutant IDH1 vaccine in newly diagnosed glioma. The time point: week 23, last vaccination. All doses held 300 ug of mutant IDH1 20-mer peptide, with topical imiquimod. Their antigens remain unidentified. This table comes from immunoSEQ multiplex PCR, and its TCRdb copy is limited to in-frame clones, with some not included. The profile shows 35,000 to 40,000 clones, roughly 76% of them singletons. The sequences come from PBMCs, collected from a glioma patient whose treatment included an IDH1 peptide vaccine. These receptor sequences come from a man aged 40-49 years with glioma.

V gene TRBV7-3 combines with J gene TRBJ1-3, with no clear D. CDR1 is SGHTA and CDR2 is FQGTGA in the germline V gene. CDR3 length: 16 amino acids. Trimming removed 0 bases from V and 0 bases from J, with 9 bases in between. In DNA form, the CDR3 reads TGTGCCAGCAGCTTAACGGGAGCCGGCTCTGGAAACACCATATATTTT. Amino acids: CASSLTGAGSGNTIYF.

This chain uses TRBV5-1 with TRBJ2-7, with 10 bases aligning to TRBD2. CDR3 length: 16 amino acids. Losses at the gene ends were 3 bases for V and 3 bases for J; bases not matched to a gene: 9. Looked up from germline, CDR1 is SGHRS and CDR2 is YFSETQ. The CDR3 is CASSYLRASGSYEQYF. The CDR3, as DNA: TGCGCCAGCAGCTACCTGAGGGCTAGCGGGAGCTACGAGCAGTACTTC.

There are a few counts of this clone. The CDR3 coding sequence is TGCGCCAGCAGCTCGGGCGGCCATGGCTACACCTTC. It is translated as CASSSGGHGYTF. The J gene is TRBJ1-2, the V gene TRBV5-1; no clear D. The CDR3 runs 12 residues. V was pared by 3 bases and J by 6 bases, with 9 bases between. Germline-derived CDR1 and CDR2 are SGHRS and YFSETQ.

The chain is built from TRBV10-2 and TRBJ2-1, with D possibly being TRBD2 (6 bases). The CDR3 runs to 13 residues. V was pared by 2 bases and J by 9 bases, with 11 bases between. CDR1 and CDR2 from the germline V gene are WSHSY and SAAADI. The CDR3 loop reads CASSEASVGEQFF. DNA of the CDR3: TGCGCCAGCAGTGAGGCTAGCGTTGGTGAGCAGTTCTTC.

V gene TRBV10-3 combines with J gene TRBJ1-2; unclear D gene. This CDR3 spans 15 amino acids. Trimming removed 0 bases at V and 3 bases at J, with 11 bases between. Germline V lookup: CDR1 ENHRY, CDR2 SYGVKD. The CDR3 bases are TGTGCCATCAGTGAGTCGACTGGGAGGGACTATGGCTACACCTTC. Residues: CAISESTGRDYGYTF.

The V call is TRBV29-1, the J call TRBJ1-5; D uncertain. The CDR3 contains 12 residues. V was trimmed by 8 bases and J by 2 bases, leaving 10 bases between them. The germline V gene encodes CDR1 SQVTM and CDR2 ANQGSEA. Written as DNA, the CDR3 is TGCAGCATACTCGTTGGCAATCAGCCCCAGCATTTT. It is translated as CSILVGNQPQHF.

The chain carries TRBV4-2 and TRBJ1-5, with D possibly TRBD1 on 5 matching bases. Germline values: CDR1 LGHNA, CDR2 YNFKEQ. Trimming pared 1 base from V and 0 bases from J, leaving 7 bases between. This CDR3 has 15 amino acids. CDR3 loop: CASSQAGHSNQPQHF. In DNA form, the CDR3 reads TGTGCCAGCAGCCAAGCTGGACATAGCAATCAGCCCCAGCATTTT.

This chain connects TRBV5-6 to TRBJ1-2, with D unclear. Trimming removed 7 bases at V and 4 bases at J, with 17 bases between. CDR3 length: 14 amino acids. Germline V gene sequence: CDR1 SGHDT, CDR2 YYEEEE. The CDR3 DNA reads as TGTGCCAGCCTCCTTGGTCCGGAGGGCTATGGCTACACCTTC. Translation gives CASLLGPEGYGYTF.

In this sample, this clone turned up a few times. The rearrangement links TRBV19 to TRBJ2-1, with D possibly matching TRBD2 (5 bases). Germline values: CDR1 LNHDA, CDR2 SQIVND (reference sequence). Trimming stripped 9 bases from V and 5 bases from J, with 17 bases between. The CDR3 extends over 14 amino acids. The CDR3 nucleotides are TGTGCCAGCAACAGCAAAGGACTGGACAATGAGCAGTTCTTC. Translated, it gives CASNSKGLDNEQFF.

This sequence joins TRBV5-4 and TRBJ1-1, with D perhaps matching TRBD1 (6 bases). Trimming removed 3 bases from V and 8 bases from J, with 11 bases in between. This CDR3 contains 12 residues. Germline CDR1 SGHNT, CDR2 YYREEE (reference sequence). The CDR3 here is CASSWGAGEAFF. The DNA of the CDR3 is TGTGCCAGCAGCTGGGGGGCAGGCGAAGCTTTCTTT.

This clone appeared a few times. The V call is TRBV7-9, the J call TRBJ1-1; unclear D gene. The V end lost 11 bases, the J end lost 6 bases, and 16 bases lay between the germline ends. Germline CDR1 SEHNR, CDR2 FQNEAQ (reference sequence). The CDR3 runs 12 residues. The CDR3 sequence is CAATLYGSEAFF. Here the CDR3 DNA reads TGTGCCGCGACCCTTTACGGCTCTGAAGCTTTCTTT.

The gene calls are TRBV4-3 and TRBJ1-2, with 9 bases that match TRBD1. The CDR3 contains 20 residues. V dropped 2 bases and J dropped 3; count of bases not matched to a gene: 19. Germline CDR1 is LGHNA and CDR2 is YSLEER. CDR3 bases: TGCGCCAGCAGCCAATCCTTGACCGGAAGGGGACAGGGCGCGGACTATGGCTACACCTTC. This codes for CASSQSLTGRGQGADYGYTF.

The chain uses TRBV27 and TRBJ1-2; TRBD1 matches at 8 bases. Trimming took 5 bases from V and 5 from J; bases not matched to a gene: 4. Germline V CDR1 and CDR2: MNHEY, SMNVEV (reference sequence). The length of the CDR3 is 13 residues. The DNA of the CDR3 is TGTGCCAGCAGTCTACGACAGGGGTATGGCTACACCTTC. Translating it yields CASSLRQGYGYTF.

With regard to this clone: This specimen includes other DNA sequences encoding the same CDR3. The rearrangement uses TRBV5-1 and TRBJ2-7, with D hard to call. V was cut by 0 bases and J by 2 bases, with 12 bases left in between. In germline, CDR1 is SGHRS, CDR2 YFSETQ. The CDR3 totals 15 residues. The CDR3 reads CASSLEAGPTYEQYF. DNA for the CDR3: TGCGCCAGCAGCTTGGAAGCCGGACCGACCTACGAGCAGTACTTC.

In this sample, this clone turned up once. The chain carries TRBV4-3 and TRBJ2-1; 8 bases map to TRBD2. This CDR3 is built from 17 residues. J lost 2 bases, V lost 0 bases, and 6 bases had no gene match. Germline assignment: CDR1 LGHNA and CDR2 YSLEER. CDR3 bases: TGCGCCAGCAGCCAAGATTGGTTAGCGGGAACCTACAATGAGCAGTTCTTC. It encodes CASSQDWLAGTYNEQFF.

The chain links TRBV6-1 to TRBJ2-1; 7 nucleotides match TRBD2. CDR1 and CDR2 (germline): MNHNS, SASEGT. V gave up 5 bases and J gave up 5 bases; unmatched junction bases: 6. This CDR3 contains 14 residues. CDR3 loop: CASSRPRGDNEQFF. The CDR3 DNA reads TGTGCCAGCAGTCGCCCTCGGGGGGACAATGAGCAGTTCTTC.

The chain employs TRBV7-2 and TRBJ2-1, with D possibly being TRBD2 (6 bases). Germline CDR1 is SGHTA and CDR2 is FQGNSA. The CDR3 runs to 15 residues. With 2 bases removed from V and 9 bases from J, the gap between germline ends came to 17 bases. The CDR3 is CASSLIPTSYGEQFF. CDR3 DNA sequence: TGTGCCAGCAGCTTAATTCCCACTAGCTACGGTGAGCAGTTCTTC.

This clone was seen a handful of times. CDR3 DNA: TGTGCCTGGAGTGTATCTCTGATCAATCAGCCCCAGCATTTT. Its translation is CAWSVSLINQPQHF. The rearrangement joins TRBV30 to TRBJ1-5; D gene ambiguous. The germline V gene has CDR1 GTSNPN and CDR2 SVGIG (reference sequence). V was trimmed by 0 bases and J by 3 bases, leaving 9 bases between them. The CDR3 length is 14 residues. Complete variable domain (other parts from reference TRBV30 and TRBJ1-5): SQTIHQWPATLVQPVGSPLSLECTVEGTSNPNLYWYRQAAGRGLQLLFYSVGIGQISSEVPQNLSASRPQDRQFILSSKKLLLSDSGFYLCAWSVSLINQPQHFGDGTRLSIL.

The chain couples TRBV27 to TRBJ2-4, with D perhaps given as TRBD1 or TRBD2 (5 bases each). The germline CDR1 and CDR2 sequences are MNHEY and SMNVEV (reference sequence). The CDR3 is 22 amino acids. V lost 1 base and J lost 2, with 30 bases in between. DNA of the CDR3: TGTGCCAGCAGTTTATATACTCTGGGCGGCAGGGCTGGAGAGGGACCCAAAAACATTCAGTACTTC. Protein: CASSLYTLGGRAGEGPKNIQYF.

V and J are TRBV5-8 and TRBJ1-3, with D perhaps TRBD1 (5 bases). V was cut by 1 base and J by 4 bases, with 6 bases left in between. Germline V gene sequence: CDR1 SGHTS, CDR2 YDEGEE. This CDR3 region has 13 residues. DNA of the CDR3: TGTGCCAGCAGCTTGCAGGGCGGAAACACCATATATTTT. As protein: CASSLQGGNTIYF. Looking up the rest from reference TRBV5-8 and TRBJ1-3 gives the full variable domain: EAGVTQSPTHLIKTRGQQATLRCSPISGHTSVYWYQQALGLGLQFLLWYDEGEERNRGNFPPRFSGRQFPNYSSELNVNALELEDSALYLCASSLQGGNTIYFGEGSWLTVV.

In this sample, this clone turned up a few times. The chain employs TRBV12-1 and TRBJ2-3; the table gives TRBD2 as D, unverified against the DNA. TRBV12-1 is given as a pseudogene. This CDR3 has 16 amino acids. The CDR3 nucleotides read TGTGCCAGCCGAAAGACTAGCGGACCTGACACAGATACGCAGTATTTT. Translating it yields CASRKTSGPDTDTQYF.

The V and J genes are TRBV7-2 and TRBJ1-2; D remains unclear. This CDR3 has 17 residues. The V end lost 3 bases, the J end lost 2 bases, and 19 bases lay between the germline ends. Germline loops: CDR1 SGHTA, CDR2 FQGNSA. CDR3 coding DNA: TGTGCCAGCAGCTTGGCCGTCACGGGAATCATGAACTATGGCTACACCTTC. This translates into CASSLAVTGIMNYGYTF.

The chain carries TRBV9 and TRBJ2-1; D may correspond to TRBD1 or TRBD2 (5 bases each). Trimming left V 4 bases short and J 2 bases short, with 10 bases between. Germline CDR1 is SGDLS and CDR2 is YYNGEE. CDR3 length: 14 residues. CDR3 in amino acids: CASSPGRTYNEQFF. The CDR3 DNA is TGTGCCAGCAGCCCGGGGCGGACCTACAATGAGCAGTTCTTC.